This T cell receptor beta chain was profiled in a study of blood T cell repertoires in COVID-19 (dated by TCRdb to the early 2020s). With respect to the entire study: The collaborator samples originated in the United States, Italy and Spain and spanned the acute and convalescent phases of COVID-19. The repertoires were released in a freely available public database meant as a resource for research on the immune response to SARS-CoV-2. The samples were drawn from the first 160 participants of the ongoing ImmuneRACE study and from 1,254 subjects provided by 6 global collaborators. The dataset comprised deeply sampled blood TCRbeta repertoires from subjects exposed to, actively infected with, or recovered from COVID-19. The material from the prospective study consisted of cDNA or gDNA derived from T cells, B-cell-depleted T cells, or PBMCs. Nearly every sample came with metadata listing a de-identified subject ID, COVID-19 status, age in years and sex. HLA class I and class II types, where available, came from metadata supplied by the sample provider rather than from assay-based typing.

Turning to this clone: Its specific antigen is unknown. Base-call qualities are not available, and no considerably larger clone is one nucleotide away.

Participants in the prospective study were enrolled through a virtual design, were aged about 18 to 90 years, and lived in roughly 25 United States geographic areas. To assign participants to cohorts, the prospective study relied on clinical history that participants themselves reported in a screening survey and a study questionnaire. For ImmuneRACE Cohort 3, a participant was defined as recovered based on two consecutive negative NP/OP PCR tests, clearance by a healthcare professional, or resolution of symptoms. Each participant in the prospective study had whole blood, serum and a nasopharyngeal or oropharyngeal swab collected by mobile phlebotomists. Over a roughly two-month period, participants in the prospective study had the option of providing additional blood draws and questionnaires. Before DNA extraction, blood samples from the prospective study were shipped at room temperature or frozen.

TCRbeta CDR3 regions were amplified from genomic DNA by means of the immunoSEQ Assay, a bias-controlled multiplex PCR. The authors processed their data as follows. Within the assay, amplification of reference gene primers was used to estimate how many nucleated cells each sample contained. To quantify the absolute abundance of each unique TCRbeta CDR3 rearrangement, sequence reads were collapsed and filtered. For each sample, productive Simpson clonality was calculated as the square root of Simpson's diversity index across productive rearrangements. TCRdb carries this immuneACCESS record with in-frame sequences only. Its versions omit some clonotypes, under half of them owing to an unresolved V gene in the studies checked, with the rest unexplained. That table furnishes V, J and clone size, whereas the DNA furnished D and trimming. The sample includes hundreds of thousands of clones, with around 88% observed a single time. The biggest ten clones account for 8% to 10% of the sample.

The CDR3 contains 14 residues, cysteine and phenylalanine counted. Of the read, only the CDR3 DNA is kept; its 42 bases are in frame from base 1. V loses 4 bases, J loses 2 bases, and the germline ends lie 12 bases apart. Looking up the germline V gene (reference sequence) yields CDR1 SEHNR and CDR2 FQNEAQ. Broader findings and caveats from the paper: How much clinical and demographic metadata was included differed by source and by participant, and the metadata was provided uncurated.

Sequencing was done on a sample of PBMCs or T cells enriched from blood (not recorded which). The V and J genes are TRBV7-9 and TRBJ2-7, with TRBD1 as a weak D call on 5 bases. This TCR came from a man in his forties who had recovered from COVID-19. CDR3 protein: CASSSPTAPYEQYF. The sequence in DNA is TGTGCCAGCAGCTCCCCGACAGCCCCCTACGAGCAGTACTTC.